Listed below are T cell receptor beta chains from one sample, sequenced in a study of blood T cell repertoires in COVID-19. TCRdb's table, derived via immunoSEQ multiplex PCR, lists solely in-frame clones and lacks some. The table shows almost 300,000 clones, with 70% to 90% occurring only once. Sequenced sample: peripheral blood. These receptors originate from a man aged 65 to 79 with acute or convalescent COVID-19. Each CDR3 is given with its conserved first and last residue. D genes are given only for firm matches. Clone size appears in some rows only: once, few, many, or a class for an expanded clone.

V gene: TRBV12-3/TRBV12-4; J gene: TRBJ2-1; D gene: -; clone size: -; CDR3 DNA: TGTGCCAGCAAGCTACAGGGACATGAGCAGTTCTTC; CDR3 protein: CASKLQGHEQFF
V gene: TRBV5-8; J gene: TRBJ2-6; D gene: -; clone size: few; CDR3 DNA: TGTGCCAGCAGCCTAGTCGGAGACTCTGGGGCCAACGTCCTGACTTTC; CDR3 protein: CASSLVGDSGANVLTF
V gene: TRBV5-4; J gene: TRBJ2-3; D gene: TRBD2; clone size: -; CDR3 DNA: TGTGCCAGCAGCTTGGAGATGGGGGGAGGGGCTCATACGCAGTATTTT; CDR3 protein: CASSLEMGGGAHTQYF
V gene: TRBV27; J gene: TRBJ1-6; D gene: -; clone size: -; CDR3 DNA: TGTGCCAGCAGGCGAACCCCGGACGGGAGTGGTAGGGCCCTCCACTTT; CDR3 protein: CASRRTPDGSGRALHF
V gene: TRBV9; J gene: TRBJ2-1; D gene: -; clone size: -; CDR3 DNA: TGTGCCAGCAGCGAGGGTAGCGGAGATTACAATGAGCAGTTCTTC; CDR3 protein: CASSEGSGDYNEQFF
V gene: TRBV3-1/TRBV3-2; J gene: TRBJ1-3; D gene: TRBD1; clone size: once; CDR3 DNA: TGTGCCAGCAGCCACATTTGGACAGGCTCTGGAAACACCATATATTTT; CDR3 protein: CASSHIWTGSGNTIYF
V gene: TRBV19; J gene: TRBJ1-5; D gene: TRBD1; clone size: -; CDR3 DNA: TGTGCCAGTACCCCGGACAGGTTAGATGGTCAGCCCCAGCATTTT; CDR3 protein: CASTPDRLDGQPQHF
V gene: TRBV24-1; J gene: TRBJ2-2; D gene: -; clone size: -; CDR3 DNA: TGTGCCACCAGTGATTTCCCAGGGCCCAACGCCGGGGAGCTGTTTTTT; CDR3 protein: CATSDFPGPNAGELFF
V gene: TRBV18; J gene: TRBJ1-2; D gene: -; clone size: -; CDR3 DNA: TGTGCCAGCTCACCACCGGGACAAGAACACTATGGCTACACCTTC; CDR3 protein: CASSPPGQEHYGYTF
V gene: TRBV5-1; J gene: TRBJ2-1; D gene: -; clone size: few; CDR3 DNA: TGCGCCAGCAGCTTGGATACTCCGCCCCAGTTCTTC; CDR3 protein: CASSLDTPPQFF
V gene: TRBV4-2; J gene: TRBJ1-2; D gene: -; clone size: -; CDR3 DNA: TGTGCCAGCAGCCAAGATTGGGGGGTACGCTATGGCTACACCTTC; CDR3 protein: CASSQDWGVRYGYTF
V gene: TRBV12-3/TRBV12-4; J gene: TRBJ2-3; D gene: -; clone size: -; CDR3 DNA: TGTGCCAGCAGTTTCCAAACAGATACGCAGTATTTT; CDR3 protein: CASSFQTDTQYF
V gene: TRBV30; J gene: TRBJ2-3; D gene: TRBD1; clone size: -; CDR3 DNA: TGTGCCTACAGGGGGCGAAGCACAGATACGCAGTATTTT; CDR3 protein: CAYRGRSTDTQYF
V gene: TRBV19; J gene: TRBJ1-5; D gene: TRBD1; clone size: -; CDR3 DNA: TGTGCCAGTAGTACTGCCGGGACAGGGACGGCTCAGCCCCAGCATTTT; CDR3 protein: CASSTAGTGTAQPQHF
V gene: TRBV6-2/TRBV6-3; J gene: TRBJ2-7; D gene: -; clone size: -; CDR3 DNA: TGTGCCAGCAGTTACTCCAATTTCCAGGGATACGACCACGAGCAGTACTTC; CDR3 protein: CASSYSNFQGYDHEQYF
V gene: TRBV12-3/TRBV12-4; J gene: TRBJ2-5; D gene: -; clone size: -; CDR3 DNA: TGTGCCAGCAGTTTGTCGGAGACCCAGTACTTC; CDR3 protein: CASSLSETQYF
V gene: TRBV19; J gene: TRBJ1-1; D gene: TRBD1; clone size: -; CDR3 DNA: TGTGCCAGTAGAATCGGACAGGGGGTTGGAACTGAAGCTTTCTTT; CDR3 protein: CASRIGQGVGTEAFF
V gene: TRBV18; J gene: TRBJ1-6; D gene: -; clone size: -; CDR3 DNA: TGTGCCAGCTCCCACTTCGCCGGGACATCGGACTATAATTCACCCCTCCACTTT; CDR3 protein: CASSHFAGTSDYNSPLHF
V gene: TRBV14; J gene: TRBJ1-6; D gene: -; clone size: -; CDR3 DNA: TGTGCCAGCAGCCGCCGCCTGGGGCCGGATTCACCCCTCCACTTT; CDR3 protein: CASSRRLGPDSPLHF
V gene: TRBV7-2; J gene: TRBJ2-1; D gene: -; clone size: -; CDR3 DNA: TGTGCCAGCAGCTTAGCAGGAGGCGACGTGCAGTTCTTC; CDR3 protein: CASSLAGGDVQFF
V gene: TRBV30; J gene: TRBJ2-3; D gene: TRBD2; clone size: -; CDR3 DNA: TGTGCCTGGAGTCCACGGACTAGCAGCCGAGGAGATACGCAGTATTTT; CDR3 protein: CAWSPRTSSRGDTQYF
V gene: TRBV7-6; J gene: TRBJ2-1; D gene: TRBD1; clone size: -; CDR3 DNA: TGTGCCAGCAGCTTAGGGGAAAGGACAGGGCATTCGAGGCGCGAGCAGTTCTTC; CDR3 protein: CASSLGERTGHSRREQFF
V gene: TRBV19; J gene: TRBJ1-5; D gene: TRBD1; clone size: -; CDR3 DNA: TGTGCCAGTAGTTTACGGACAGGGCTCGGCAATCAGCCCCAGCATTTT; CDR3 protein: CASSLRTGLGNQPQHF
V gene: TRBV4-2; J gene: TRBJ1-3; D gene: -; clone size: -; CDR3 DNA: TGTGCCAGCAGCCAAGATAGTCACGGCTCTGGAAACACCATATATTTT; CDR3 protein: CASSQDSHGSGNTIYF
V gene: TRBV6-2/TRBV6-3; J gene: TRBJ2-1; D gene: TRBD2; clone size: -; CDR3 DNA: TGTGCCAGCAGTTCCAGGACTAGCGACGCGTTCTTC; CDR3 protein: CASSSRTSDAFF
V gene: TRBV18; J gene: TRBJ1-2; D gene: TRBD1; clone size: -; CDR3 DNA: TGTGCCAGCTCACAGACAGGGGCTAGGGGCTACACCTTC; CDR3 protein: CASSQTGARGYTF
V gene: TRBV6-5; J gene: TRBJ2-7; D gene: -; clone size: -; CDR3 DNA: TGTGCCAGCAGTTACCTGGGGGGATACGAGCAGTACTTC; CDR3 protein: CASSYLGGYEQYF
V gene: TRBV5-1; J gene: TRBJ2-3; D gene: TRBD2; clone size: -; CDR3 DNA: TGCGCCAGCAGCTTGAAGGGCGGGGGGGCGGGAGATACGCAGTATTTT; CDR3 protein: CASSLKGGGAGDTQYF
V gene: TRBV28; J gene: TRBJ2-5; D gene: -; clone size: -; CDR3 DNA: TGTGCCAGCAGCCAGGCTTCAGAGACCCAGTACTTC; CDR3 protein: CASSQASETQYF
V gene: TRBV2; J gene: TRBJ1-2; D gene: -; clone size: -; CDR3 DNA: TGTGCCAGCAGTGGACAGCTTCCCGGCTACACCTTC; CDR3 protein: CASSGQLPGYTF
V gene: TRBV28; J gene: TRBJ1-2; D gene: -; clone size: -; CDR3 DNA: TGTGCCGTCACAACGGCAGGGCTCTACTATGGCTACACCTTC; CDR3 protein: CAVTTAGLYYGYTF
V gene: TRBV18; J gene: TRBJ2-2; D gene: -; clone size: -; CDR3 DNA: TGTGCCAGCTCACCAGTGCTAGCCTCGAACACCGGGGAGCTGTTTTTT; CDR3 protein: CASSPVLASNTGELFF
V gene: TRBV29-1; J gene: TRBJ2-1; D gene: TRBD1; clone size: -; CDR3 DNA: TGCAGTATTTCCGGGACAGCGAATGAGCAGTTCTTC; CDR3 protein: CSISGTANEQFF
V gene: TRBV4-1; J gene: TRBJ1-1; D gene: -; clone size: -; CDR3 DNA: TGCGCCAGCGGCCAAGGTCCAGGCCAATCTATGAACACTGAAGCTTTCTTT; CDR3 protein: CASGQGPGQSMNTEAFF
V gene: TRBV5-1; J gene: TRBJ1-4; D gene: -; clone size: -; CDR3 DNA: TGCGCCAGCCGCAGCGGCTCTAATGAAAAACTGTTTTTT; CDR3 protein: CASRSGSNEKLFF
V gene: TRBV3-1/TRBV3-2; J gene: TRBJ1-2; D gene: -; clone size: -; CDR3 DNA: TGTGCCAGCAGCCAACCGACTCCAGAAAACTATGGCTACACCTTC; CDR3 protein: CASSQPTPENYGYTF
V gene: TRBV9; J gene: TRBJ2-1; D gene: -; clone size: -; CDR3 DNA: TGTGCCAGCAGCGTAGGGCCTAGCGTAATGTCTGAGCAGTTCTTC; CDR3 protein: CASSVGPSVMSEQFF
V gene: TRBV2; J gene: TRBJ1-1; D gene: TRBD1; clone size: -; CDR3 DNA: TGTGCCAGCGGGGACAGGGGGCCCACTGAAGCTTTCTTT; CDR3 protein: CASGDRGPTEAFF
V gene: TRBV6-2/TRBV6-3; J gene: TRBJ2-5; D gene: TRBD2; clone size: -; CDR3 DNA: TGTGCCAGCAGCCGACTAGCGGCCCAAGAGACCCAGTACTTC; CDR3 protein: CASSRLAAQETQYF
V gene: TRBV25-1; J gene: TRBJ1-4; D gene: -; clone size: -; CDR3 DNA: TGTGCCAGCAGTGGCCGTATCTCCACCCCGGGGAAACTGTTTTTT; CDR3 protein: CASSGRISTPGKLFF
V gene: TRBV7-9; J gene: TRBJ1-2; D gene: TRBD1; clone size: -; CDR3 DNA: TGTGCCAGCAGAGCGACAGGGAGCGGAGGCTACACCTTC; CDR3 protein: CASRATGSGGYTF
V gene: TRBV28; J gene: TRBJ2-7; D gene: TRBD1; clone size: -; CDR3 DNA: TGTGCCAGCAGGGGACAGGGCCTCTCCTACGAGCAGTACTTC; CDR3 protein: CASRGQGLSYEQYF
V gene: TRBV28; J gene: TRBJ1-6; D gene: -; clone size: few; CDR3 DNA: TGTGCCAGCAGTCAGGAACCGGGACTCGGGGCACCCCTCCACTTT; CDR3 protein: CASSQEPGLGAPLHF
V gene: TRBV5-4; J gene: TRBJ2-2; D gene: TRBD1; clone size: few; CDR3 DNA: TGTGCCAGCAGCTTGGGGGGGACAGAAACCGGGGAGCTGTTTTTT; CDR3 protein: CASSLGGTETGELFF
V gene: TRBV5-1; J gene: TRBJ2-2; D gene: -; clone size: few; CDR3 DNA: TGCGCCAGCAGCTTGAAGCAGGGCCTAGATACCGGGGAGCTGTTTTTT; CDR3 protein: CASSLKQGLDTGELFF
V gene: TRBV14; J gene: TRBJ1-2; D gene: TRBD1; clone size: -; CDR3 DNA: TGTGCCAGCAGCGCCAGACAGGGGTGGAACTATGGCTACACCTTC; CDR3 protein: CASSARQGWNYGYTF
V gene: TRBV7-2; J gene: TRBJ2-7; D gene: TRBD1; clone size: -; CDR3 DNA: TGTGCCAGCAGCCAGCAGGGGGCCCTAATCAGCTACGAGCAGTACTTC; CDR3 protein: CASSQQGALISYEQYF
V gene: TRBV6-5; J gene: TRBJ1-4; D gene: -; clone size: -; CDR3 DNA: TGTGCCAGCCGGGGAGGGCTGGATGAAAAACTGTTTTTT; CDR3 protein: CASRGGLDEKLFF
V gene: TRBV7-2; J gene: TRBJ2-1; D gene: TRBD2; clone size: once; CDR3 DNA: TGTGCCAGCAGCTTAGCGCTAGCGGGGGGACCTTACAATGAGCAGTTCTTC; CDR3 protein: CASSLALAGGPYNEQFF
V gene: TRBV7-2; J gene: TRBJ2-7; D gene: TRBD1; clone size: -; CDR3 DNA: TGTGCCAGCAGTCGGACAGGGAGCTCCTACGAGCAGTACTTC; CDR3 protein: CASSRTGSSYEQYF
V gene: TRBV28; J gene: TRBJ1-4; D gene: -; clone size: few; CDR3 DNA: TGTGCCAGCAGTGCCCTGATGGGTGGCGGTGAAAAACTGTTTTTT; CDR3 protein: CASSALMGGGEKLFF
V gene: TRBV19; J gene: TRBJ1-2; D gene: TRBD1; clone size: medium-sized; CDR3 DNA: TGTGCCAGTAGTAACCGGGACAGGGGTTCGAGGGGCTACACCTTC; CDR3 protein: CASSNRDRGSRGYTF
V gene: TRBV6-5; J gene: TRBJ1-2; D gene: -; clone size: once; CDR3 DNA: TGTGCCAGCAGAACGACAGGAAACTATGGCTACACCTTC; CDR3 protein: CASRTTGNYGYTF
V gene: TRBV7-8; J gene: TRBJ2-1; D gene: TRBD2; clone size: -; CDR3 DNA: TGTGCCAGCAGCTTAGCACCGGGACTAGCAGGCTTCTTC; CDR3 protein: CASSLAPGLAGFF
V gene: TRBV5-1; J gene: TRBJ1-1; D gene: -; clone size: -; CDR3 DNA: TGCGCCAGCAGCTTGGCCGGAGGGGTGGACACTGAAGCTTTCTTT; CDR3 protein: CASSLAGGVDTEAFF
V gene: TRBV11-2; J gene: TRBJ1-2; D gene: -; clone size: -; CDR3 DNA: TGTGCCAGCAGCCGGGACAACGTCTATGGCTACACCTTC; CDR3 protein: CASSRDNVYGYTF